This T cell receptor (beta chain) emerged from a study of blood T cell repertoires in COVID-19. Profiled with immunoSEQ multiplex PCR; TCRdb holds only in-frame clones, not every one. Altogether 150,000 to 200,000 clones are present, about 85% being singletons, with the ten largest covering around 13%. The germline V gene has CDR1 KGHSH and CDR2 LQKENI. CDR3 size: 13 residues. Trimming shortened V by 0 bases and J by 4 bases, and 7 bases separated the two germline ends. Sequencing was done on a sample of peripheral blood. The V call is TRBV18, the J call TRBJ2-7, with a tentative D call TRBD2 (5 bases). This TCR was recovered from a woman aged 70-85 years with COVID-19, enrolled during active disease. In DNA, the CDR3 is TGTGCCAGCTCACCACCGGACTCGTACGAGCAGTACGTC. It specifies CASSPPDSYEQYV.